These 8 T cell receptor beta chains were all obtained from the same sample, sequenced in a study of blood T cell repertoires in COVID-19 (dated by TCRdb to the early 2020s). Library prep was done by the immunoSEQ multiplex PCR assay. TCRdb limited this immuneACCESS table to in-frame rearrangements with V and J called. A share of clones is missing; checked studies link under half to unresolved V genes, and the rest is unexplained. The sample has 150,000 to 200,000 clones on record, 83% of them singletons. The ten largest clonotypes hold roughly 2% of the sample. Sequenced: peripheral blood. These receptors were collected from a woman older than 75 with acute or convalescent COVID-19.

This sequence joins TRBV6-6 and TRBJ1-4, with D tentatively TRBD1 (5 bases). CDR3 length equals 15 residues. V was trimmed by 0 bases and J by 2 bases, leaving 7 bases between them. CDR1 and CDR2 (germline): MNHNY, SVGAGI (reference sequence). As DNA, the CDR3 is TGTGCCAGCAGTTACTCGGGGGGTACTAATGAAAAACTGTTTTTT. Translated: CASSYSGGTNEKLFF.

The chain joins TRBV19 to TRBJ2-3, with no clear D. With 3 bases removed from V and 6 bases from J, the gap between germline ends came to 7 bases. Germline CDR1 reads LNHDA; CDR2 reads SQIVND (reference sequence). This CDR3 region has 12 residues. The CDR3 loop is CASSIPSDTQYF. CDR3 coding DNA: TGTGCCAGTAGTATTCCGAGTGATACGCAGTATTTT.

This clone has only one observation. This CDR3 reads CASSPKRSSYNEQFF. The CDR3 nucleotides read TGTGCCAGCAGCCCGAAGAGAAGCTCCTACAATGAGCAGTTCTTC. The V call is TRBV7-8, the J call TRBJ2-1; D not certain. Per germline, CDR1 SGHVS and CDR2 FQNEAQ. The CDR3 covers 15 residues. V lost 5 bases and J 0 bases, leaving 11 bases between the germline ends. Variable domain in full (rest from reference TRBV7-8 and TRBJ2-1): GAGVSQSPRYKVAKRGQDVALRCDPISGHVSLFWYQQALGQGPEFLTYFQNEAQLDKSGLPSDRFFAERPEGSVSTLKIQRTQQEDSAVYLCASSPKRSSYNEQFFGPGTRLTVL.

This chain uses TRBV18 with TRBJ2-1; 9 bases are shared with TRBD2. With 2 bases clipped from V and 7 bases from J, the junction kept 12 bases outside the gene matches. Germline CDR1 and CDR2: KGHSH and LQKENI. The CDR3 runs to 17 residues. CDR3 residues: CASSPRLAGTKMNEQFF. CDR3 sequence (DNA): TGTGCCAGCTCACCAAGGCTAGCGGGAACTAAGATGAATGAGCAGTTCTTC.

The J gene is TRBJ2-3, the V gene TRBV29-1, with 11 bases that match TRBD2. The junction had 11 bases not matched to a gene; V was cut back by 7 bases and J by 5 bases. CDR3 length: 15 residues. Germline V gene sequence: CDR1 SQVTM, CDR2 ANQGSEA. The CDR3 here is CSGRELAGVEDTQYF. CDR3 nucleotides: TGCAGCGGGCGGGAACTAGCGGGGGTGGAAGATACGCAGTATTTT.

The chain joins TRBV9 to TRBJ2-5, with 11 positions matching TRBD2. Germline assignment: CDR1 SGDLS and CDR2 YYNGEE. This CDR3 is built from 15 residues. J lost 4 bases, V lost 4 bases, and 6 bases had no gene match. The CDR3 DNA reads TGTGCCAGCAGCCTCCGACTAGCGGGGACAGAGACCCAGTACTTC. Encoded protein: CASSLRLAGTETQYF.

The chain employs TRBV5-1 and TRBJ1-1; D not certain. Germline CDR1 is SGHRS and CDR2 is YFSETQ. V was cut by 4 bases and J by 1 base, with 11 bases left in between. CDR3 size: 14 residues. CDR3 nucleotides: TGCGCCAGCAGCCCCGGCCCGGGGAACACTGAAGCTTTCTTT. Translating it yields CASSPGPGNTEAFF.

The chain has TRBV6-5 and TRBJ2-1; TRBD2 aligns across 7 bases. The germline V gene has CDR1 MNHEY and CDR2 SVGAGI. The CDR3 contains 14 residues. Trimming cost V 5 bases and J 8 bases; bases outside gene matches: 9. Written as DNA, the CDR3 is TGTGCCAGCAGTCGACTAGCCTTAATCGATGAGCAGTTCTTC. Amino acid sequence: CASSRLALIDEQFF.